The 18 T cell receptor beta chains below were found in one sample sequenced in a study of CD8 T cells in ankylosing spondylitis. A single record per CDR3 protein comes from TCRdb applying MiXCR to the 5' RACE reads. The sample includes over 25,000 distinct CDR3 sequences, 13% to 15% seen only once; the top ten take 35% to 45%. Source material: blood. The origin of the receptors is a male donor with ankylosing spondylitis or in good health (not recorded which).

V is TRBV11-1 and J is TRBJ2-3; D is uncertain. The CDR3 contains 12 residues. Germline V lookup: CDR1 SGHAT, CDR2 FQDESV (reference sequence). V dropped 4 bases and J dropped 6 bases, with 8 bases sitting between them. The CDR3 nucleotides read TGTGCCAGCAGCTACCTCGGCGATACGCAGTATTTT. This codes for CASSYLGDTQYF.

The chain joins TRBV4-3 to TRBJ2-3; 8 nucleotides match TRBD1. This CDR3 region has 15 residues. V lost 2 bases, J lost 12 bases, and 13 bases stayed unmatched. Germline CDR1 reads LGHNA; CDR2 reads YSLEER. The CDR3 bases are TGCGCCAGCAGCCAATCTACAGGGGGTCTGGGTCGCCAGTATTTT. It translates to CASSQSTGGLGRQYF.

This clonotype has a handful of counts. The rearrangement uses TRBV4-3 and TRBJ2-1; D ambiguous. V was clipped by 0 bases and J by 1 base, with 10 bases between them. The CDR3 extends over 16 amino acids. Germline loops: CDR1 LGHNA, CDR2 YSLEER. CDR3 loop: CASSQDTRRSYNEQFF. The CDR3, as DNA: TGCGCCAGCAGCCAAGATACGCGGCGATCCTACAATGAGCAGTTCTTC.

This clonotype occurred a few times. The chain couples TRBV7-3 to TRBJ2-2; D might be TRBD2 (6 bases). This CDR3 has 15 residues. Per the germline V gene, CDR1 is SGHTA and CDR2 is FQGTGA. Trimming shortened V by 4 bases and J by 3 bases, and 12 bases separated the two germline ends. CDR3: CASSSSRGYTGELFF. In nucleotides, the CDR3 is TGTGCCAGCAGCTCCTCGCGGGGATACACCGGGGAGCTGTTTTTT.

J is TRBJ2-1 and V is TRBV29-1; 8 bases are shared with TRBD2. Germline V gene sequence: CDR1 SQVTM, CDR2 ANQGSEA. This CDR3 comprises 14 residues. The J segment lost 6 bases and the V segment lost 6 bases, leaving 10 bases of the junction unmatched. The CDR3 DNA sequence: TGCAGCGTCGGTTCGGGAGGGGGGTTCAATGAGCAGTTCTTC. Its protein is CSVGSGGGFNEQFF.

This clonotype was seen a few times. The V and J genes are TRBV5-1 and TRBJ2-3, with a tentative D call TRBD2 (6 bases). Trimming shortened V by 4 bases and J by 1 base, and 16 bases separated the two germline ends. The CDR3 has 16 amino acids. Germline V CDR1 and CDR2: SGHRS, YFSETQ. Here the CDR3 DNA reads TGCGCCAGCAGCGGGCGACTAGTGCAGGGCACAGATACGCAGTATTTT. Translation gives CASSGRLVQGTDTQYF.

The chain uses TRBV6-5 and TRBJ2-7, with D maybe TRBD2 (7 bases). Trimming cost V 5 bases and J 11 bases, with 25 bases left between them. The CDR3 covers 15 residues. Per the germline V gene, CDR1 is MNHEY and CDR2 is SVGAGI. The CDR3 coding sequence is TGTGCCAGCAGTAATCAACAGGGACCGGGAGGAGTTGAGTACTTC. Protein sequence: CASSNQQGPGGVEYF.

This clonotype turned up a few times. The CDR3 nucleotides read TGTGCCAGCAGCTTAGGGTCAGGGGCAAAAAACATTCAGTACTTC. This encodes CASSLGSGAKNIQYF. The chain joins TRBV11-2 to TRBJ2-4; TRBD1 might be the D (6 bases). Germline CDR1 and CDR2: SGHAT and FQNNGV. The CDR3 spans 15 residues. The V gene lost 1 base and the J gene lost 4 bases, with 11 bases spanning the gap.

The V call is TRBV28, the J call TRBJ2-7, with 13 bases identical to TRBD2. This CDR3 comprises 16 residues. CDR1 and CDR2 from the germline V gene are MDHEN and SYDVKM. J lost 4 bases, V lost 7 bases, and 10 bases had no gene match. DNA for the CDR3: TGTGCCAGCAACTACCGCGGGACTAGCGGGATGTACGAGCAGTACTTC. This encodes CASNYRGTSGMYEQYF.

Only a few counts were recorded for this clonotype. This chain joins TRBV11-2 and TRBJ1-4, with unresolved D. Germline-derived CDR1 and CDR2 are SGHAT and FQNNGV. The length of the CDR3 is 14 residues. The V end lost 1 base, the J end lost 3 bases, and 6 bases lay between the germline ends. CDR3 nucleotide sequence: TGTGCCAGCAGCTTAGGTACAGCTAATGAAAAACTGTTTTTT. It yields the protein CASSLGTANEKLFF.

The chain joins TRBV29-1 to TRBJ2-3, with D maybe TRBD1 (6 bases). V lost 7 bases and J lost 3, with 14 bases in between. The germline V gene has CDR1 SQVTM and CDR2 ANQGSEA. The CDR3 extends over 13 amino acids. This CDR3 reads CSATGTPTDTQYF. In DNA, the CDR3 is TGCAGCGCCACCGGGACACCAACAGATACGCAGTATTTT.

This clonotype was recorded a few times. This chain connects TRBV18 to TRBJ2-2; 9 bases agree with TRBD1. There are 15 residues in the CDR3. V was pared by 3 bases and J by 6 bases, with 5 bases of the junction left unmatched. The germline V gene has CDR1 KGHSH and CDR2 LQKENI. The CDR3 protein is CASSPRDRVSGELFF. The CDR3 nucleotides read TGTGCCAGCTCACCCAGGGACAGGGTATCCGGGGAGCTGTTTTTT.

The CDR3 DNA reads TGCGCCAGCAGCCATGGAGGGACCGTGAACACCGGGGAGCTGTTTTTT. It yields the protein CASSHGGTVNTGELFF. J is TRBJ2-2 and V is TRBV5-1, with D perhaps matching TRBD2 (6 bases). V was cut by 4 bases and J by 1 base, with 14 bases left in between. This CDR3 comprises 16 residues. Germline V gives CDR1 SGHRS, CDR2 YFSETQ. Looking up the rest from reference TRBV5-1 and TRBJ2-2 gives the full variable domain: KAGVTQTPRYLIKTRGQQVTLSCSPISGHRSVSWYQQTPGQGLQFLFEYFSETQRNKGNFPGRFSGRQFSNSRSEMNVSTLELGDSALYLCASSHGGTVNTGELFFGEGSRLTVL.

This clonotype was counted between two and nine times. The chain has TRBV29-1 and TRBJ2-2; D gene ambiguous. Germline-derived CDR1 and CDR2 are SQVTM and ANQGSEA. This CDR3 comprises 12 residues. V lost 6 bases and J lost 8, with 13 bases in between. In DNA, the CDR3 is TGCAGCGTCCCCAGTGAAACGGGGGAGCTGTTTTTT. This encodes CSVPSETGELFF.

The chain recombines TRBV20-1 with TRBJ2-1; 8 positions match TRBD2. This CDR3 is 15 amino acids long. Germline loops: CDR1 DFQATT, CDR2 SNEGSKA (reference sequence). V shed 6 bases and J 7 bases; nucleotides not matched to a gene: 14. The CDR3 sequence is CSATVSRGGMNEQFF. CDR3 nucleotide sequence: TGCAGTGCCACAGTGAGCCGGGGGGGTATGAATGAGCAGTTCTTC.

There are a few counts of this clonotype. The rearrangement links TRBV5-6 to TRBJ2-5; D call uncertain. This CDR3 is built from 11 residues. Trimming cost V 0 bases and J 8 bases, with 5 bases left between them. Germline V lookup: CDR1 SGHDT, CDR2 YYEEEE. CDR3 coding DNA: TGTGCCAGCAGCTTGGCGAATACCCAGTACTTC. This translates into CASSLANTQYF.

This clonotype turned up a few times. The CDR3: CAIAQEDRTNEKLFF. The CDR3 region has the DNA TGTGCCATCGCCCAGGAGGACAGGACTAATGAAAAACTGTTTTTT. This chain links TRBV10-3 with TRBJ1-4, with 7 bases lining up with TRBD1. Per the germline V gene, CDR1 is ENHRY and CDR2 is SYGVKD. Trimming removed 8 bases from V and 2 bases from J; junction bases left unmatched: 8. The CDR3 totals 15 residues.

The V call is TRBV5-1, the J call TRBJ2-1; 11 bases are shared with TRBD2. V was pared by 5 bases and J by 7 bases, with 5 bases of the junction left unmatched. This CDR3 is 14 amino acids long. Looked up from germline, CDR1 is SGHRS and CDR2 is YFSETQ. CDR3 nucleotide sequence: TGCGCCAGCAGGCCTAGCGGGGGGCAGAATGAGCAGTTCTTC. Protein sequence: CASRPSGGQNEQFF.